The 7 T cell receptor beta chains reported below all come from one sample, sequenced in a study of cytomegalovirus exposure and HLA in healthy donors. This PCR relied on a set of 60 Vbeta primers and 13 Jbeta primers. Sequencing was performed with immunoSEQ multiplex PCR; in TCRdb, only in-frame clones are kept and a portion is missing. The table shows some 200,000 clones, with more than 9.5% occurring only once. Sequences were obtained from PBMCs. The source is a man aged 50 or older in good health and CMV-seropositive.

J is TRBJ1-6 and V is TRBV11-1; 9 bases are shared with TRBD1. Germline assignment: CDR1 SGHAT and CDR2 FQDESV (reference sequence). CDR3 length equals 15 residues. Losses at the gene ends were 1 base for V and 8 bases for J; bases not matched to a gene: 3. The CDR3 coding sequence is TGTGCCAGCAGCTTAGGGGACAGGGCTGATTCACCCCTCCACTTT. Translating it yields CASSLGDRADSPLHF.

This clone showed up just a few times. This chain uses TRBV11-3 with TRBJ2-1, with 7 bases matching TRBD1. This CDR3 is built from 17 residues. The V and J ends lost 5 bases and 4 bases, in that order; junction bases with no gene match: 14. Germline CDR1 SGHNT, CDR2 YENEEA. CDR3 in DNA: TGTGCCAGCAGCCCCCGGGGCAGGGGGATGGGGTACAATGAGCAGTTCTTC. Residues: CASSPRGRGMGYNEQFF. The whole variable domain, remainder taken from reference TRBV11-3 and TRBJ2-1, is EAGVVQSPRYKIIEKKQPVAFWCNPISGHNTLYWYLQNLGQGPELLIRYENEEAVDDSQLPKDRFSAERLKGVDSTLKIQPAELGDSAVYLCASSPRGRGMGYNEQFFGPGTRLTVL.

Points on this clone: Other DNA sequences in the same sample also yield this CDR3. V usage is TRBV9 and J usage is TRBJ2-2; no firm D call. Germline lookup yields CDR1 SGDLS and CDR2 YYNGEE. This CDR3 comprises 12 residues. The V and J ends lost 2 bases and 4 bases respectively, with 3 bases between them. The CDR3 region has the DNA TGTGCCAGCAGCGTCCTCACCGGGGAGCTGTTTTTT. Protein: CASSVLTGELFF. Filled out from reference TRBV9 and TRBJ2-2, the complete variable domain reads DSGVTQTPKHLITATGQRVTLRCSPRSGDLSVYWYQQSLDQGLQFLIQYYNGEERAKGNILERFSAQQFPDLHSELNLSSLELGDSALYFCASSVLTGELFFGEGSRLTVL.

The chain uses TRBV10-3 and TRBJ1-5, with TRBD1 matching 8 bases. The junction had 4 bases not matched to a gene; V was cut back by 2 bases and J by 7 bases. This CDR3 has 14 residues. Looked up from germline, CDR1 is ENHRY and CDR2 is SYGVKD. The DNA for the CDR3 is TGTGCCATCAGTGAGCCAGGGGGCCTCCAGCCCCAGCATTTT. Translated: CAISEPGGLQPQHF.

The V gene is TRBV2, the J gene TRBJ2-3; 8 bases agree with TRBD1. The germline V gene encodes CDR1 SNHLY and CDR2 FYNNEI. The CDR3 is made up of 17 amino acids. The trim removed 7 bases at V and 4 bases at J, leaving 16 bases unmatched. CDR3 bases: TGTGCCAGCAAGCAGTCCCGGGCCAGGGGGCACGCAGATACGCAGTATTTT. It yields the protein CASKQSRARGHADTQYF.

The genes are TRBV7-9 and TRBJ2-5, with 9 positions matching TRBD2. Germline-derived CDR1 and CDR2 are SEHNR and FQNEAQ (reference sequence). The CDR3 consists of 16 residues. The ends lost 5 bases at V and 1 base at J; junction bases unmatched: 8. The DNA for the CDR3 is TGTGCCAGCAGCCGTAGTAGCGGGGGATTCCAAGAGACCCAGTACTTC. Protein: CASSRSSGGFQETQYF.

This clone was picked up a small number of times. V gene TRBV6-5 combines with J gene TRBJ1-2; D gene uncertain. Trimming shortened V by 6 bases and J by 8 bases, and 10 bases separated the two germline ends. The germline gives CDR1 MNHEY, CDR2 SVGAGI. The CDR3 has 11 amino acids. The CDR3 nucleotides are TGTGCCAGCAGAAACGAGCGGGGCTACACCTTC. Its translation is CASRNERGYTF.